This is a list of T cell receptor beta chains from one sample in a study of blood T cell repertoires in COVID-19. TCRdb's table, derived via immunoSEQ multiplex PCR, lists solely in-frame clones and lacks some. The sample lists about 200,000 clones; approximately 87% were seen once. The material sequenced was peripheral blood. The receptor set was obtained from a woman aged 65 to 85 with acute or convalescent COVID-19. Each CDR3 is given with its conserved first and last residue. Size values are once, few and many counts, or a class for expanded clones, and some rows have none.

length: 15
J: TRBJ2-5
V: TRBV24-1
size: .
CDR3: CATRKGTGRQETQYF

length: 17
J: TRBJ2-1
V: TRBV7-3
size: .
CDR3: CASSLTFSGIRSEEQFF

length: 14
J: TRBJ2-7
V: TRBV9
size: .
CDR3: CASSVAHSSHEQYF

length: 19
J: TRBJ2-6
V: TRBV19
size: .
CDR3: CASSTRRDRGWAGANVLTF

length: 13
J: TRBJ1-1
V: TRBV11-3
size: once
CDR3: CASSLVGGTEAFF

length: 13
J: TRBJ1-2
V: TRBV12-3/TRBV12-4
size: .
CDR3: CASGMSGNYGYTF

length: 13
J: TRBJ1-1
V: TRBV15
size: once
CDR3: CATSRRLDSEAFF

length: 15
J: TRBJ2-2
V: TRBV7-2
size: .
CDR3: CASSYGREFTGELFF

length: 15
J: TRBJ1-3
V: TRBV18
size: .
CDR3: CASGRQGNSGNTIYF

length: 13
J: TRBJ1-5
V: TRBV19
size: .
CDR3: CASSMERNQPQHF

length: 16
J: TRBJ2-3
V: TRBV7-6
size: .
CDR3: CASSLGGGSGADTQYF

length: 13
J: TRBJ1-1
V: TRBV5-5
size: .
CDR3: CASSLGVNTEAFF

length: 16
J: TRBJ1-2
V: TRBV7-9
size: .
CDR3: CASSPRTGRIVYGYTF

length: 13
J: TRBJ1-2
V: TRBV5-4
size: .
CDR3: CASSLDRDYGYTF

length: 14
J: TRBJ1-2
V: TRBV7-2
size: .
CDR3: CASRPGGEGYGYTF

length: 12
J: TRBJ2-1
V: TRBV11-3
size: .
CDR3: CASSAGMDEQFF

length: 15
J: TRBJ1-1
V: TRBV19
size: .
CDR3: CASSTFSVGGTEAFF

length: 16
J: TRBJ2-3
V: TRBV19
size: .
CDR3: CASSNRIFLSTDTQYF

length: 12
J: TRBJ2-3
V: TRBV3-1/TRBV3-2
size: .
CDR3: CASSQYADTQYF

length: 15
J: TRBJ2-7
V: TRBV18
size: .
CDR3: CASSPQSSASYEQYF

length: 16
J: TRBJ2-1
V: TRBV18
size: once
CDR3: CASSIRAGQDNNEQFF

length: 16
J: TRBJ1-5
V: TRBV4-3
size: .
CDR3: CASSQDSGQGTQPQHF

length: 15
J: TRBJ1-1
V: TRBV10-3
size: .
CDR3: CAISERQAGNTEAFF

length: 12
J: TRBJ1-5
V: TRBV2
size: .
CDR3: CASTEGNQPQHF

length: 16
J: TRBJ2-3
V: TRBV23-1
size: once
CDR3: CASSQLWDRNTDTQYF

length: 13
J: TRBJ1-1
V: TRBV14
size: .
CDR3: CASSHNLNTEAFF

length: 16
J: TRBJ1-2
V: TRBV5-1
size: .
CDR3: CASSLSPDRANYGYTF

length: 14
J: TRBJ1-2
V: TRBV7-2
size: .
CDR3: CASSFGTGKYGYTF

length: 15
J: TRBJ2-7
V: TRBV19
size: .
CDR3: CASTRAGTGNYEQYF

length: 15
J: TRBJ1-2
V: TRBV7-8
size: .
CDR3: CASSHRTGAYYGYTF

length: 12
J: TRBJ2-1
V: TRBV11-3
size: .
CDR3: CASSTLAGGLFF

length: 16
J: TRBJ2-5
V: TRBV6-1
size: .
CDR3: CASSEGASGAIETQYF

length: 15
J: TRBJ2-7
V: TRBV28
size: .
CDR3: CASSQPGTGVYEQYF

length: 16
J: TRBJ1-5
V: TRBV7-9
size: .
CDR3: CASSGQGVVGNQPQHF

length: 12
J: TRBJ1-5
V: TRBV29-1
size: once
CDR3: CSGGRGRQPQHF

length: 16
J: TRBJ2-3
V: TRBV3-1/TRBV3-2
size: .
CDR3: CASSFRGLAPTDTQYF

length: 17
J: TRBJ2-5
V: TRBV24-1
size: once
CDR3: CATSDLKQGAVGETQYF

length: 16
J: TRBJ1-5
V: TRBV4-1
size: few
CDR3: CASSLAQQVSNQPQHF

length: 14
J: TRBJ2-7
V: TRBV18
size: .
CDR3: CASSPRVGGYEQYF

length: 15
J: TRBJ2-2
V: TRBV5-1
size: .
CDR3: CASTAGTGSPGELFF

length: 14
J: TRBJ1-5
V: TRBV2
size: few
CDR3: CASSEAQGHQPQHF

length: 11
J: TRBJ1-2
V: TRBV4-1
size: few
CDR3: CASSQGMGYTF

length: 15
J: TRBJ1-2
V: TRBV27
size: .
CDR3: CASSKDRGENYGYTF

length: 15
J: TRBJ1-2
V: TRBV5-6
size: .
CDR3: CASSLQGRLFYGYTF

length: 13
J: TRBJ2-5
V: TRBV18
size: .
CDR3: CASSQGQVETQYF

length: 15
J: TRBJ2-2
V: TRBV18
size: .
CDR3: CASSPAGATTGELFF

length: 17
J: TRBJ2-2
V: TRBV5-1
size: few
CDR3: CASSPPGLAGDGGELFF

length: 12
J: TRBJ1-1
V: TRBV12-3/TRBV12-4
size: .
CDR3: CASRRGQLEAFF

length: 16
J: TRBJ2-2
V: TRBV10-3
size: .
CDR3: CAIIKGDSVNTGELFF